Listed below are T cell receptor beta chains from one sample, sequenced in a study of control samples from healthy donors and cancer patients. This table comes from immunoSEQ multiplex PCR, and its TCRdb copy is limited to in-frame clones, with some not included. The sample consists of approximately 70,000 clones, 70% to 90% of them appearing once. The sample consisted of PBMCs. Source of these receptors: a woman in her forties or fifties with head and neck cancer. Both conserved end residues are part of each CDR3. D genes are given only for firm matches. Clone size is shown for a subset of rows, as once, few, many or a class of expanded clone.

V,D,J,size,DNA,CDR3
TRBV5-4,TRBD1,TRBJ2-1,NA,TGTGCCAGCAGCTATCCCCCTGGACAGGGTCCCAATGAGCAGTTCTTC,CASSYPPGQGPNEQFF
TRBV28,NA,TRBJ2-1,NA,TGTGCCAGCAGCCACCCCGCGGGATCCAATGAGCAGTTCTTC,CASSHPAGSNEQFF
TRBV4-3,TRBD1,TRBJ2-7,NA,TGCGCCAGCAGCTCCTGGGGACAGGGTGTTTACGAGCAGTACTTC,CASSSWGQGVYEQYF
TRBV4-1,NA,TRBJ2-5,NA,TGCGCCAGCAGCCAAGATGGGGACTGGGAGACCCAGTACTTC,CASSQDGDWETQYF
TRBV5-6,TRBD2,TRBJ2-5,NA,TGTGCCAGCAGCTGGACTAGCGGGGTCTTGGGAGAGACCCAGTACTTC,CASSWTSGVLGETQYF
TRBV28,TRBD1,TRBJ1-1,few,TGTGCCAGCACCACGGGGGGGACAGGGGGCACTGAAGCTTTCTTT,CASTTGGTGGTEAFF
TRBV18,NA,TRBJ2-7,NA,TGTGCCAGCTCCCCCGTGGCAGACCCCTACGAGCAGTACTTC,CASSPVADPYEQYF
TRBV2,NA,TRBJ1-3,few,TGTGCCAGCAGGTCGGCAGGAAACACCATATATTTT,CASRSAGNTIYF
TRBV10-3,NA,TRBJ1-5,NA,TGTGCCATTTGCCCAGGGACGGATGGGCCCCAGCATTTT,CAICPGTDGPQHF
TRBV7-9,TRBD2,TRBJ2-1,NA,TGTGCCAGCAGCCCGTTCACTAGCGGGGGTAAAAATGAGCAGTTCTTC,CASSPFTSGGKNEQFF
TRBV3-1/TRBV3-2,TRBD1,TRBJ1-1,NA,TGTGCCAGCAGCCAAGAAAGGCGGTCACAGGGGAAGAACACTGAAGCTTTCTTT,CASSQERRSQGKNTEAFF
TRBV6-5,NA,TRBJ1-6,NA,TGTGCCAGCAGGCCAGGCTCCTATAATTCACCCCTCCACTTT,CASRPGSYNSPLHF
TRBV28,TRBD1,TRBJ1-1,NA,TGTGCCAGCAGTCGACCGCCCGACAGGGTGGCTGAAGCTTTCTTT,CASSRPPDRVAEAFF
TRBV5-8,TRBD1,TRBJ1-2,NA,TGTGCCAGCAGTAAACAAAAACAGGGGTGGTATGGCTACACCTTC,CASSKQKQGWYGYTF
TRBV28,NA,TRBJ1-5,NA,TGTGCCAGCACGGGCCGGCGCAATCAGCCCCAGCATTTT,CASTGRRNQPQHF
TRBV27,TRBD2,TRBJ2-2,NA,TGTGCCAGCAGTTTATGTGGCGGGGGGGCCCCCGGGGAGCTGTTTTTT,CASSLCGGGAPGELFF
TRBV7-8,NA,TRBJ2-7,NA,TGTGCCAGCAGCTTAGGCCTTAGAATTTACGAGCAGTACTTC,CASSLGLRIYEQYF
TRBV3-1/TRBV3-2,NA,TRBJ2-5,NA,TGTGCCAGCAGCACCGGCGGGGGCGGCGAGACCCAGTACTTC,CASSTGGGGETQYF
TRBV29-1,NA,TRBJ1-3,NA,TGCAGCGTTGGGGGGAGCTCTGGAAACACCATATATTTT,CSVGGSSGNTIYF
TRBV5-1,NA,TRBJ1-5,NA,TGCGCCAGCAGCCCCCAGGAGGGTCAGCCCCAGCATTTT,CASSPQEGQPQHF
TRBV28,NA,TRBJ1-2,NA,TGTGCCAGCAGTTCACAGGAGACTAACTATGGCTACACCTTC,CASSSQETNYGYTF
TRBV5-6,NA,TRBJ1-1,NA,TGTGCCAGCAGCTTGGCCGCTCGCGAAGCTTTCTTT,CASSLAAREAFF
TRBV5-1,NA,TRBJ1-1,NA,TGCGCCAGCAGCTTGGAGGGGCAGGGGTGGACTGAAGCTTTCTTT,CASSLEGQGWTEAFF
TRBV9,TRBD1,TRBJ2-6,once,TGTGCCAGCAGCGAGGGACAGGTAATTAGCTCTGGGGCCAACGTCCTGACTTTC,CASSEGQVISSGANVLTF
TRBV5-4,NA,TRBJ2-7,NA,TGTGCCAGCAGCGGGGGGCTGGAAAGCTCCTACGAGCAGTACTTC,CASSGGLESSYEQYF
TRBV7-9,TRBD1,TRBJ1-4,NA,TGTGCCAGCAGCTTAGGGACAGGGGGTACTGAAAAACTGTTTTTT,CASSLGTGGTEKLFF
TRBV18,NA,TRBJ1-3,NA,TGTGCCAGCTCACGATTGGGGATCACTGGAAACACCATATATTTT,CASSRLGITGNTIYF
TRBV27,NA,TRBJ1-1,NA,TGTGCCAGCAGCCGCACCCCTAACACTGAAGCTTTCTTT,CASSRTPNTEAFF
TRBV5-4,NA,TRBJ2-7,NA,TGTGCCAGCAGCTTACAGGGTTACGAGCAGTACTTC,CASSLQGYEQYF
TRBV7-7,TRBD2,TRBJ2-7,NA,TGTGCCAGCAGCGACGGACTAGCGGACTCCTACGAGCAGTACTTC,CASSDGLADSYEQYF
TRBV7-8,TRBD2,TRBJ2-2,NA,TGTGCCAGCAGCTTACGGATAGCGGGGAGAATCGCGAACACCGGGGAGCTGTTTTTT,CASSLRIAGRIANTGELFF
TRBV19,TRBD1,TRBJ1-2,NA,TGTGCCAGTAGTGCTTCACAGGGGGACCCCCTAAGCTATGGCTACACCTTC,CASSASQGDPLSYGYTF
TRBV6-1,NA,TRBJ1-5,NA,TGTGCCAGCAGTGAGTTCCGGGATCAGCCCCAGCATTTT,CASSEFRDQPQHF
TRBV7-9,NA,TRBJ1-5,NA,TGTGCCAGCAGCTTAGCGGCAGGGACATCGGAACAGCCCCAGCATTTT,CASSLAAGTSEQPQHF
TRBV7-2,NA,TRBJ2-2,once,TGTGCCAGCAGCTTAAGCGTGGGACAAGGGGAGCTGTTTTTT,CASSLSVGQGELFF
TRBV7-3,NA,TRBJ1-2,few,TGTGCCAGCAGCTTAACAGGGAGGGATGGCTACACCTTC,CASSLTGRDGYTF
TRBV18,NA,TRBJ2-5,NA,TGTGCCAGCTCACCCCAGGGGGGATCGCAAGAGACCCAGTACTTC,CASSPQGGSQETQYF
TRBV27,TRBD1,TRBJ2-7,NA,TGTGCCAGCAGCAGACAGGGGGCTATCTACGAGCAGTACTTC,CASSRQGAIYEQYF
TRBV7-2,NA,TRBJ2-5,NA,TGTGCCAGCAGCTTTTTAGCGGAGACCCAGTACTTC,CASSFLAETQYF
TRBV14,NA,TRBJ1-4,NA,TGTGCCAGCAGCCAGTCGAGGATGGAGAGAAGAAATGAAAAACTGTTTTTT,CASSQSRMERRNEKLFF